Listed below are T cell receptor beta chains from one sample, sequenced in a study of technical replicates of blood from a few donors. Measured with immunoSEQ multiplex PCR; TCRdb has only the in-frame clones, and not every one. Among approximately 73,000 clones, around 90% were seen once, and the ten largest hold roughly 0.37%. Sequenced sample: T cells isolated from PBMCs. These TCRs come from a human donor in good health. Both conserved end residues are part of each CDR3. Fields, in order: CDR3 protein, CDR3 DNA, clone size, V gene, J gene, D gene. D genes are given only for firm matches. The size of a clone is reported for some rows only, either as once, few or many, or as a class for expanded clones.

CDR3 protein: CASSQGNAGPYEQYF
CDR3 DNA: TGCGCCAGCAGCCAAGGTAATGCAGGGCCCTACGAGCAGTACTTC
clone size: NA
V gene: TRBV4-3
J gene: TRBJ2-7
D gene: NA

CDR3 protein: CASSPPSSSEQYF
CDR3 DNA: TGTGCCAGCAGCCCACCGTCAAGTAGCGAGCAGTACTTC
clone size: NA
V gene: TRBV6-6
J gene: TRBJ2-7
D gene: NA

CDR3 protein: CASSRLGQGGSDTQYF
CDR3 DNA: TGTGCCAGCAGCCGACTGGGACAGGGGGGATCAGATACGCAGTATTTT
clone size: NA
V gene: TRBV7-3
J gene: TRBJ2-3
D gene: TRBD1

CDR3 protein: CASSPGLAGFNEQFF
CDR3 DNA: TGTGCCAGCTCACCGGGACTAGCGGGGTTTAATGAGCAGTTCTTC
clone size: NA
V gene: TRBV18
J gene: TRBJ2-1
D gene: TRBD2

CDR3 protein: CASSGAYGYTF
CDR3 DNA: TGTGCCAGCAGTGGCGCCTATGGCTACACCTTC
clone size: NA
V gene: TRBV2
J gene: TRBJ1-2
D gene: NA

CDR3 protein: CSVVQGNSGNTIYF
CDR3 DNA: TGCAGCGTTGTGCAGGGGAACTCTGGAAACACCATATATTTT
clone size: NA
V gene: TRBV29-1
J gene: TRBJ1-3
D gene: NA

CDR3 protein: CASSVSPQETQYF
CDR3 DNA: TGTGCCAGCAGCGTAAGCCCCCAAGAGACCCAGTACTTC
clone size: NA
V gene: TRBV9
J gene: TRBJ2-5
D gene: NA

CDR3 protein: CASSPGQGVYEQYF
CDR3 DNA: TGTGCCAGCTCACCGGGACAGGGGGTTTACGAGCAGTACTTC
clone size: NA
V gene: TRBV18
J gene: TRBJ2-7
D gene: TRBD1

CDR3 protein: CASSEEGTSGGGYEQYF
CDR3 DNA: TGTGCCAGCAGTGAAGAGGGGACTAGCGGAGGGGGGTACGAGCAGTACTTC
clone size: once
V gene: TRBV6-1
J gene: TRBJ2-7
D gene: TRBD2

CDR3 protein: CASSYRGESSYEQYF
CDR3 DNA: TGTGCCAGCAGCTACAGGGGCGAAAGCTCCTACGAGCAGTACTTC
clone size: NA
V gene: TRBV13
J gene: TRBJ2-7
D gene: TRBD1

CDR3 protein: CASKFSGSLETQYF
CDR3 DNA: TGTGCCAGTAAATTTAGCGGGAGCCTAGAGACCCAGTACTTC
clone size: NA
V gene: TRBV19
J gene: TRBJ2-5
D gene: TRBD2

CDR3 protein: CASSRGPGQGTDTQYF
CDR3 DNA: TGCGCCAGCAGCAGGGGACCGGGACAGGGGACAGATACGCAGTATTTT
clone size: NA
V gene: TRBV5-1
J gene: TRBJ2-3
D gene: TRBD1

CDR3 protein: CASSSGGSATEQYF
CDR3 DNA: TGTGCCAGCAGCTCGGGGGGGTCAGCCACGGAGCAGTACTTC
clone size: NA
V gene: TRBV7-8
J gene: TRBJ2-7
D gene: TRBD2

CDR3 protein: CASRLRTGTYNEQFF
CDR3 DNA: TGTGCCAGCAGACTACGTACGGGTACCTACAATGAGCAGTTCTTC
clone size: NA
V gene: TRBV28
J gene: TRBJ2-1
D gene: NA

CDR3 protein: CASSHNVVGQGKYGYTF
CDR3 DNA: TGTGCCAGCAGTCATAATGTGGTGGGACAGGGGAAATATGGCTACACCTTC
clone size: NA
V gene: TRBV7-9
J gene: TRBJ1-2
D gene: TRBD1

CDR3 protein: CASSMGGRGYNEQFF
CDR3 DNA: TGTGCCAGTAGTATGGGCGGGAGGGGCTACAATGAGCAGTTCTTC
clone size: NA
V gene: TRBV19
J gene: TRBJ2-1
D gene: TRBD2

CDR3 protein: CASSLGQGYNEQFF
CDR3 DNA: TGTGCCAGCAGCTTAGGACAGGGCTACAATGAGCAGTTCTTC
clone size: once
V gene: TRBV7-3
J gene: TRBJ2-1
D gene: TRBD1

CDR3 protein: CATMQGINNEQFF
CDR3 DNA: TGTGCCACCATGCAGGGGATCAACAATGAGCAGTTCTTC
clone size: NA
V gene: TRBV15
J gene: TRBJ2-1
D gene: NA

CDR3 protein: CASSEGLAGGQGTQYF
CDR3 DNA: TGTGCCAGCAGCGAGGGACTAGCGGGAGGGCAGGGTACGCAGTATTTT
clone size: NA
V gene: TRBV9
J gene: TRBJ2-3
D gene: TRBD2

CDR3 protein: CASSLTGGSTGELFF
CDR3 DNA: TGTGCCAGCAGCTTGACAGGGGGCAGCACCGGGGAGCTGTTTTTT
clone size: NA
V gene: TRBV7-3
J gene: TRBJ2-2
D gene: TRBD1

CDR3 protein: CASSVQPNTEAFF
CDR3 DNA: TGTGCCAGCAGCGTACAGCCGAACACTGAAGCTTTCTTT
clone size: few
V gene: TRBV7-3
J gene: TRBJ1-1
D gene: NA

CDR3 protein: CASSLGLVTDTQYF
CDR3 DNA: TGTGCCAGCAGCTTGGGACTTGTCACAGATACGCAGTATTTT
clone size: NA
V gene: TRBV7-2
J gene: TRBJ2-3
D gene: NA

CDR3 protein: CASSSGLAYEQYF
CDR3 DNA: TGCGCCAGCAGCTCCGGTCTCGCCTACGAGCAGTACTTC
clone size: NA
V gene: TRBV5-1
J gene: TRBJ2-7
D gene: NA

CDR3 protein: CASSGRLYNEQFF
CDR3 DNA: TGTGCCAGCAGTGGCAGGCTTTACAATGAGCAGTTCTTC
clone size: NA
V gene: TRBV2
J gene: TRBJ2-1
D gene: NA

CDR3 protein: CASNPYRVSLGKETQYF
CDR3 DNA: TGTGCCAGCAACCCCTACAGGGTGTCCCTAGGGAAAGAGACCCAGTACTTC
clone size: NA
V gene: TRBV5-6
J gene: TRBJ2-5
D gene: NA

CDR3 protein: CASSLGLSNTEAFF
CDR3 DNA: TGTGCCAGCAGCTTAGGACTTTCGAACACTGAAGCTTTCTTT
clone size: NA
V gene: TRBV7-9
J gene: TRBJ1-1
D gene: NA

CDR3 protein: CASSQSSGDTDTQYF
CDR3 DNA: TGCGCCAGCAGTCAATCGTCGGGAGATACGGATACGCAGTATTTT
clone size: NA
V gene: TRBV23-1
J gene: TRBJ2-3
D gene: NA

CDR3 protein: CASSLALLGATEAFF
CDR3 DNA: TGTGCCAGCAGCTTGGCTTTGCTGGGGGCTACTGAAGCTTTCTTT
clone size: NA
V gene: TRBV7-2
J gene: TRBJ1-1
D gene: NA

CDR3 protein: CASRRGQGAGNTIYF
CDR3 DNA: TGTGCCAGCAGAAGGGGACAGGGGGCTGGAAACACCATATATTTT
clone size: NA
V gene: TRBV6-5
J gene: TRBJ1-3
D gene: TRBD1

CDR3 protein: CASSLRGEDGYTF
CDR3 DNA: TGTGCCAGCAGTCTCCGGGGGGAAGATGGCTACACCTTC
clone size: NA
V gene: TRBV27
J gene: TRBJ1-2
D gene: NA

CDR3 protein: CASSPGTARNTEAFF
CDR3 DNA: TGTGCCAGTAGTCCCGGGACAGCTAGGAACACTGAAGCTTTCTTT
clone size: few
V gene: TRBV19
J gene: TRBJ1-1
D gene: TRBD1

CDR3 protein: CASSVASGRASETQYF
CDR3 DNA: TGTGCCAGCAGCGTAGCTAGCGGGAGGGCCTCAGAGACCCAGTACTTC
clone size: NA
V gene: TRBV9
J gene: TRBJ2-5
D gene: TRBD2